The clone carrying this T cell receptor beta chain was counted ten times or more. This sample was taken from a study of spatial heterogeneity in lung cancer. The CDR3 totals 13 residues. V was trimmed by 5 bases and J by 13 bases, leaving 20 bases between them. Per the germline V gene, CDR1 is SGHAT and CDR2 is FQNNGV. Noted time point: blood at routine non-recurrence follow-up after resection. Researchers sequenced whole RNA taken from tumor, nontumor lung or frozen PBMC without sorting. The presence of a unique molecular identifier marked each TCR cDNA molecule. TCRdb redid the calling of the 5' RACE reads with MiXCR, one entry per CDR3 protein. The top ten clones hold around 35% of a sample with fewer than 60,000 distinct CDR3 sequences, more than 6.5% of them seen once.

The V and J genes are TRBV11-2 and TRBJ1-2, with no clear D. The source of this sequence is a female donor with early-stage non-small cell lung cancer. Specimen: PBMCs, collected at follow-up. The CDR3 region has the DNA TGTGCCAGCAGCCCCTCCGGCACGGCAGCAGGCACCTTC. Translated, it gives CASSPSGTAAGTF.